A selection of T cell receptor beta chains follows, all from one sample in a study of tumor-infiltrating lymphocytes in primary liver carcinoma. TCRdb analysed the multiplex PCR reads with MiXCR anew, one entry per CDR3 protein. The sample records about 180,000 distinct CDR3 sequences, about 55% being singletons. The material sequenced was peripheral blood. These receptors originate from a middle-aged man with primary liver carcinoma and hepatitis B virus infection. Both conserved end residues are part of each CDR3. Fields, in order: J gene, V gene, D gene, CDR3 protein. A D gene is named only where the DNA matches it firmly.

J gene: TRBJ1-4; V gene: TRBV6-6; D gene: .; CDR3 protein: CASSSRTVQNEKLLF
J gene: TRBJ2-7; V gene: TRBV11-2; D gene: .; CDR3 protein: CASSHRQEWYHEQYF
J gene: TRBJ2-7; V gene: TRBV6-7; D gene: .; CDR3 protein: CASGPGLHYEQYF
J gene: TRBJ2-3; V gene: TRBV6-1; D gene: .; CDR3 protein: CASSDRVTDTQYF
J gene: TRBJ2-7; V gene: TRBV7-8; D gene: TRBD2; CDR3 protein: CANSLVGQRGHERYF
J gene: TRBJ2-3; V gene: TRBV5-1; D gene: TRBD2; CDR3 protein: CASTSSGSLSDTQYF
J gene: TRBJ2-1; V gene: TRBV5-4; D gene: .; CDR3 protein: CASSLGAENSYNEQFF
J gene: TRBJ2-3; V gene: TRBV29-1; D gene: .; CDR3 protein: CSVDDEGTDTQYF
J gene: TRBJ2-1; V gene: TRBV6-1; D gene: .; CDR3 protein: CASSLRQELYNEQFF
J gene: TRBJ2-7; V gene: TRBV12-3/TRBV12-4; D gene: TRBD1; CDR3 protein: CASSEGTVEQYF
J gene: TRBJ2-7; V gene: TRBV30; D gene: .; CDR3 protein: CAWRPGPEDWSSYEQYF
J gene: TRBJ2-7; V gene: TRBV4-2; D gene: .; CDR3 protein: CASSQDLASEQYF
J gene: TRBJ1-2; V gene: TRBV11-2; D gene: .; CDR3 protein: CASSPPGDSGYTF
J gene: TRBJ2-7; V gene: TRBV5-5; D gene: .; CDR3 protein: CASSLELQGHNYEQYF
J gene: TRBJ2-1; V gene: TRBV11-3; D gene: TRBD2; CDR3 protein: CASSLSGTSGRGEQFF
J gene: TRBJ2-3; V gene: TRBV7-8; D gene: TRBD2; CDR3 protein: CASSLVGGRVPAQYF
J gene: TRBJ1-1; V gene: TRBV6-1; D gene: .; CDR3 protein: CANAENEAFF
J gene: TRBJ2-2; V gene: TRBV29-1; D gene: TRBD2; CDR3 protein: CSVEGGLANTGELFF
J gene: TRBJ2-7; V gene: TRBV29-1; D gene: TRBD1; CDR3 protein: CSVDPGQGYEQYF
J gene: TRBJ2-7; V gene: TRBV7-8; D gene: .; CDR3 protein: CTSSSKTEQYF
J gene: TRBJ2-3; V gene: TRBV11-1; D gene: .; CDR3 protein: CVNKSSGLTDTQYF
J gene: TRBJ2-5; V gene: TRBV7-8; D gene: .; CDR3 protein: CASSLASGERGAQYF
J gene: TRBJ2-7; V gene: TRBV6-2/TRBV6-3; D gene: TRBD2; CDR3 protein: CASTSGNSYEQYF
J gene: TRBJ2-1; V gene: TRBV12-3/TRBV12-4; D gene: TRBD1; CDR3 protein: CASSSDRGQFF
J gene: TRBJ2-3; V gene: TRBV12-3/TRBV12-4; D gene: .; CDR3 protein: CASKERFSRSRGTDTQYF
J gene: TRBJ2-7; V gene: TRBV11-1; D gene: TRBD1; CDR3 protein: CARSVNPDRSSYEQYF
J gene: TRBJ2-7; V gene: TRBV11-2; D gene: .; CDR3 protein: CASSLVDGAYEQCF
J gene: TRBJ2-7; V gene: TRBV28; D gene: .; CDR3 protein: CASQGSHEQYF
J gene: TRBJ2-7; V gene: TRBV11-2; D gene: .; CDR3 protein: CACSLVRRAYEQYF
J gene: TRBJ2-1; V gene: TRBV7-9; D gene: TRBD1; CDR3 protein: CASGGQGQYNEQFF
J gene: TRBJ2-3; V gene: TRBV4-1; D gene: .; CDR3 protein: CASSQEGGGADTQYF
J gene: TRBJ1-1; V gene: TRBV28; D gene: .; CDR3 protein: CASCEPWGTEAFF